This T cell receptor beta chain was captured in a study of T-cell reconstitution after alpha-beta-depleted transplantation in children. This clonotype was seen repeatedly, ten times or more. Antigen: not known. The germline CDR1 and CDR2 sequences are SGHRS and YFSETQ. Trimming took off 3 bases at V and 0 bases at J, with 12 bases between the two ends. CDR3 length: 16 residues. General study results and limits: About two months after transplant, alpha-beta T cells reportedly came from several hundred expanded graft clones. Surviving recipient T cells and thymic progenitors produced the high day-60 TCRbeta diversity seen in some patients. T-cell counts and diversity at one year following transplant were attributed mainly to newly produced T cells.

A TCRbeta library incorporating unique molecular identifiers was prepared. One entry per CDR3 protein, called by TCRdb with MiXCR from the PCR reads. The sample lists 700,000 or so distinct CDR3 sequences, over 10% occurring once. The material sequenced was PBMCs, taken before TCRalphabeta/CD19-depleted stem cell transplant. This chain joins TRBV5-1 and TRBJ2-2, with D perhaps given as TRBD1 or TRBD2 (5 bases each). The clonotype comes from a girl between 2 and 10 years old with congenital amegakaryocytic thrombocytopenia, due to receive a stem cell transplant. Here the CDR3 reads CASSSSGTPNTGELFF. DNA of the CDR3: TGCGCCAGCAGCTCCTCCGGGACCCCGAACACCGGGGAGCTGTTTTTT.